Following are 20 T cell receptor beta chains from one sample sequenced in a study of blood T cell repertoires in COVID-19. Sequencing used immunoSEQ multiplex PCR; TCRdb keeps in-frame clones, though not all of them. The sample comprises some 270,000 clones, around nine tenths of which are singletons, and 1.9% rests with the top ten. Input material: PBMCs or T cells enriched from blood (not recorded which). These receptors all come from a woman in her sixties or seventies who had recovered from COVID-19.

The chain has TRBV19 and TRBJ2-1, with D maybe TRBD2 (6 bases). Germline CDR1 is LNHDA and CDR2 is SQIVND (reference sequence). The CDR3 sequence is 16 residues long. Deletions cut 4 bases from V and 5 bases from J, with 18 bases between. CDR3 amino acids: CASSRSSGSGNNEQFF. In DNA form, the CDR3 reads TGTGCCAGTAGTAGGTCATCCGGGAGTGGGAACAATGAGCAGTTCTTC.

The rearrangement links TRBV6-5 to TRBJ1-6; D may be TRBD1 (6 bases). The ends were cut back, 8 bases at V and 6 bases at J, with 17 bases in the middle. This CDR3 region has 15 residues. Germline V CDR1 and CDR2: MNHEY, SVGAGI. CDR3 loop: CASAQTQGLNSPLHF. The CDR3 nucleotides are TGTGCCAGCGCCCAAACTCAGGGGCTTAATTCACCCCTCCACTTT.

The J gene is TRBJ2-1, the V gene TRBV9; the D gene is possibly TRBD2 (6 bases). The CDR3 spans 14 residues. The V end was cut by 3 bases, the J end by 9 bases, with 16 bases between. Germline V gene sequence: CDR1 SGDLS, CDR2 YYNGEE. CDR3 in DNA: TGTGCCAGCAGCGCCCGGGACTGGGTAGGTGAGCAGTTCTTC. Amino acid sequence: CASSARDWVGEQFF.

As concerns this clone: Other DNA sequences within the sample encode an identical CDR3. The genes are TRBV5-1 and TRBJ2-2, with 7 nucleotides matching TRBD1. CDR1 SGHRS and CDR2 YFSETQ come from the germline V gene. The CDR3 runs to 15 residues. The V gene end was trimmed by 3 bases and the J gene end by 1 base; junction bases not matched to a gene: 3. The CDR3 spells CASSSTGVNTGELFF. DNA for the CDR3: TGCGCCAGCAGCTCAACAGGGGTGAACACCGGGGAGCTGTTTTTT.

In DNA, the CDR3 is TGTGCCATCGGGGAGAAGGCGCCCATATATTTT. This translates into CAIGEKAPIYF. The V gene is TRBV10-3, the J gene TRBJ1-3; no firm D call. Trimming shortened V by 8 bases and J by 11 bases, and 13 bases separated the two germline ends. The CDR3 runs to 11 residues. CDR1 and CDR2 from the germline V gene are ENHRY and SYGVKD.

V and J are TRBV27 and TRBJ2-2; D perhaps matches TRBD1 (5 bases). CDR1 and CDR2 (germline): MNHEY, SMNVEV (reference sequence). V was clipped by 3 bases and J by 3 bases, with 11 bases between them. The CDR3 consists of 15 residues. The DNA for the CDR3 is TGTGCCAGCAGTTTCTCTACAGGTTACACCGGGGAGCTGTTTTTT. It is translated as CASSFSTGYTGELFF.

CDR3 sequence (DNA): TGTGCCAGCAGTCTGGACTTTCGCGATGAGCAGTTCTTC. It codes for CASSLDFRDEQFF. The V and J genes are TRBV2 and TRBJ2-1, with D possibly being TRBD2 (5 bases). Trimming removed 5 bases from V and 8 bases from J, with 13 bases in between. The CDR3 is 13 amino acids. From germline, CDR1 is SNHLY and CDR2 FYNNEI. Variable domain in full (rest from reference TRBV2 and TRBJ2-1): EPEVTQTPSHQVTQMGQEVILRCVPISNHLYFYWYRQILGQKVEFLVSFYNNEISEKSEIFDDQFSVERPDGSNFTLKIRSTKLEDSAMYFCASSLDFRDEQFFGPGTRLTVL.

The V gene is TRBV2, the J gene TRBJ1-2; D is perhaps TRBD1 (5 bases). CDR1 and CDR2 (germline): SNHLY, FYNNEI. Deletions cut 2 bases from V and 2 bases from J, with 12 bases between. The CDR3 runs to 15 residues. The DNA for the CDR3 is TGTGCCAGCAGTGAAAGACAGCAATTAAACTATGGCTACACCTTC. Its protein is CASSERQQLNYGYTF.

The rearrangement links TRBV28 to TRBJ1-1; TRBD1 matches 7 bases. The germline CDR1 and CDR2 sequences are MDHEN and SYDVKM. The CDR3 runs to 15 residues. J gave up 4 bases and V 5 bases, and 10 bases lay outside the gene matches. CDR3 bases: TGTGCCAGCAGTCGGACAGGATATATGGGCACTGAAGCTTTCTTT. It codes for CASSRTGYMGTEAFF.

The rearrangement uses TRBV5-1 and TRBJ2-5; the D gene is possibly TRBD1 (6 bases). CDR1 and CDR2 (germline): SGHRS, YFSETQ. CDR3 length: 14 amino acids. Trimming stripped 5 bases from V and 5 bases from J, with 16 bases between. CDR3 in DNA: TGCGCCAGCAGTATGGGGGCTAGCAGGGAGACCCAGTACTTC. Translating gives CASSMGASRETQYF. Based on the CDR3 plus reference TRBV5-1 and TRBJ2-5, the full variable domain is KAGVTQTPRYLIKTRGQQVTLSCSPISGHRSVSWYQQTPGQGLQFLFEYFSETQRNKGNFPGRFSGRQFSNSRSEMNVSTLELGDSALYLCASSMGASRETQYFGPGTRLLVL.

V gene TRBV3-1 (or the pseudogene TRBV3-2) combines with J gene TRBJ2-1; TRBD1 aligns across 7 bases. CDR1 and CDR2 (germline): LGHDT, YNNKEL (reference sequence). Trimming cost V 1 base and J 7 bases; bases outside gene matches: 4. This CDR3 comprises 14 residues. CDR3 bases: TGTGCCAGCAGCCAAGCCAGGGACAGAAATGAGCAGTTCTTC. Amino acids: CASSQARDRNEQFF.

This chain connects TRBV18 to TRBJ2-7; D is perhaps TRBD2 (6 bases). V was pared by 3 bases and J by 3 bases, with 12 bases between. Germline lookup yields CDR1 KGHSH and CDR2 LQKENI. The CDR3 consists of 14 residues. The CDR3, as DNA: TGTGCCAGCTCACCGATGGAGGGCCGCTACGAGCAGTACTTC. Protein: CASSPMEGRYEQYF.

This chain connects TRBV2 to TRBJ2-4, with D possibly matching TRBD1 (8 bases). V gave up 8 bases and J gave up 8 bases, with 16 bases separating them. Germline V CDR1 and CDR2: SNHLY, FYNNEI. The CDR3 is made up of 13 amino acids. The CDR3 here is CASERDRIDIQYF. CDR3 bases: TGTGCCAGCGAGCGGGACAGGATAGACATTCAGTACTTC.

This clone has only one observation. This sequence joins TRBV1 and TRBJ2-7; no check of the table's D call, TRBD2, against the DNA was made. TRBV1 is termed a pseudogene. The CDR3 is 11 amino acids. CDR3 nucleotide sequence: TGCACCAGCGGACTAGCGGGAGGCGAATACTTC. Translation: CTSGLAGGEYF.

The chain uses TRBV7-9 and TRBJ1-1; possible D gene TRBD1, 6 bases. The CDR3 is made up of 14 amino acids. V was cut by 5 bases and J by 5 bases, with 15 bases left in between. Germline CDR1 reads SEHNR; CDR2 reads FQNEAQ (reference sequence). DNA of the CDR3: TGTGCCAGCAGCCGCGTAGAGAGGGGGACTGAAGCTTTCTTT. It yields the protein CASSRVERGTEAFF.

The chain links TRBV29-1 to TRBJ1-1; D not resolved. Germline V lookup: CDR1 SQVTM, CDR2 ANQGSEA. V dropped 4 bases and J dropped 6 bases, with 9 bases sitting between them. The length of the CDR3 is 11 residues. In nucleotides, the CDR3 is TGCAGCGTTGCAGGTACCGCTGAAGCTTTCTTT. Its protein is CSVAGTAEAFF.

This chain links TRBV7-9 with TRBJ1-6, with 9 nucleotides matching TRBD1. Germline values: CDR1 SEHNR, CDR2 FQNEAQ (reference sequence). The CDR3 length is 18 residues. V lost 0 bases to trimming and J lost 6 bases; unmatched junction nucleotides: 9. CDR3 DNA: TGTGCCAGCAGCTTAGCCCCCCGGACAGGGGCAATTAATTCACCCCTCCACTTT. This translates into CASSLAPRTGAINSPLHF.

The rearrangement links TRBV7-9 to TRBJ2-7, with 8 bases matching TRBD2. Germline CDR1 is SEHNR and CDR2 is FQNEAQ (reference sequence). Losses at the gene ends were 1 base for V and 7 bases for J; bases not matched to a gene: 6. The CDR3 is made up of 14 amino acids. The CDR3 loop is CASSLVGTSLEQYF. In DNA form, the CDR3 reads TGTGCCAGCAGCTTAGTTGGGACTAGTCTGGAGCAGTACTTC. Full variable domain (rest looked up from reference TRBV7-9 and TRBJ2-7): DTGVSQNPRHKITKRGQNVTFRCDPISEHNRLYWYRQTLGQGPEFLTYFQNEAQLEKSRLLSDRFSAERPKGSFSTLEIQRTEQGDSAMYLCASSLVGTSLEQYFGPGTRLTVT.

The rearrangement uses TRBV28 and TRBJ1-2, with no clear D. This CDR3 contains 16 residues. Germline assignment: CDR1 MDHEN and CDR2 SYDVKM. The ends were cut back, 5 bases at V and 1 base at J, with 17 bases in the middle. In DNA, the CDR3 is TGTGCCAGCAGTGGGAGATTTGGACCGGTTAACTATGGCTACACCTTC. Amino acids: CASSGRFGPVNYGYTF.

The chain joins TRBV2 to TRBJ1-1, with 7 bases identical to TRBD1. Trimming took 1 base from V and 7 from J; bases not matched to a gene: 6. Germline CDR1 reads SNHLY; CDR2 reads FYNNEI. CDR3 length equals 14 residues. For the CDR3, the DNA is TGTGCCAGCAGTGAAGTTGCAGGGGGAGGTGAAGCTTTCTTT. Protein sequence: CASSEVAGGGEAFF. Drawing the rest from reference TRBV2 and TRBJ1-1, the complete variable domain is EPEVTQTPSHQVTQMGQEVILRCVPISNHLYFYWYRQILGQKVEFLVSFYNNEISEKSEIFDDQFSVERPDGSNFTLKIRSTKLEDSAMYFCASSEVAGGGEAFFGQGTRLTVV.